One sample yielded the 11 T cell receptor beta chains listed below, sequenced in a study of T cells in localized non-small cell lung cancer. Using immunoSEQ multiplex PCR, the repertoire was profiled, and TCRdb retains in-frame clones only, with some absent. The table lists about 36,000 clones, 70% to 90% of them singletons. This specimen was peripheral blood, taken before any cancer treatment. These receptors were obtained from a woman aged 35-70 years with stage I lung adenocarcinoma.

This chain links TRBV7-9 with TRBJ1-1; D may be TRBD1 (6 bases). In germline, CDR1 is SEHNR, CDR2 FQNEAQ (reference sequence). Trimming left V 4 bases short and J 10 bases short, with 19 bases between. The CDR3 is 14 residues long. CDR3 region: CASSSYSDRSLAFF. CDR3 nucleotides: TGTGCCAGCAGCTCCTACTCTGACAGGTCGTTAGCTTTCTTT.

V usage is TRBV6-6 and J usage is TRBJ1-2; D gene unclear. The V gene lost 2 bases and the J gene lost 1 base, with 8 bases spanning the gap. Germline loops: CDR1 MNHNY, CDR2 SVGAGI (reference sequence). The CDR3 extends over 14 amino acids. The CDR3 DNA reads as TGTGCCAGCAGTTACAGGGCTTTTAACTATGGCTACACCTTC. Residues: CASSYRAFNYGYTF.

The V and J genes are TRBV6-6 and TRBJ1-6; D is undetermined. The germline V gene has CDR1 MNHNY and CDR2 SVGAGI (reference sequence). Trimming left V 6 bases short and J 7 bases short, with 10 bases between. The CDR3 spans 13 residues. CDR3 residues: CASRSGGNSPLHF. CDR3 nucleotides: TGTGCCAGCAGGAGTGGCGGAAATTCACCCCTCCACTTT.

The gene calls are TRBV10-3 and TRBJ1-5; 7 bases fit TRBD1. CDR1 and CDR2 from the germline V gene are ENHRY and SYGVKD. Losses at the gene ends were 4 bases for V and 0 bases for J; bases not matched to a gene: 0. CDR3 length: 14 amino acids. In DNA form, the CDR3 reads TGTGCCATCAGTGGGGACAGTAGCAATCAGCCCCAGCATTTT. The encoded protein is CAISGDSSNQPQHF.

The CDR3 sequence: CASSLSGYTGELFF. The CDR3 DNA reads as TGTGCCAGCAGTCTCTCAGGGTATACCGGGGAGCTGTTTTTT. This chain joins TRBV6-6 and TRBJ2-2, with a weak D call TRBD1 (5 bases). The germline gives CDR1 MNHNY, CDR2 SVGAGI (reference sequence). V gave up 5 bases and J gave up 5 bases, with 12 bases separating them. This CDR3 comprises 14 residues.

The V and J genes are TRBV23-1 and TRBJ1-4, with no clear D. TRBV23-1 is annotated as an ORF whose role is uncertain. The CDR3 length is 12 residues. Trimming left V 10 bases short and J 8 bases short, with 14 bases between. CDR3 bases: TGCGCCACCTCTTCATCTATGGAAAAACTGTTTTTT. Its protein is CATSSSMEKLFF.

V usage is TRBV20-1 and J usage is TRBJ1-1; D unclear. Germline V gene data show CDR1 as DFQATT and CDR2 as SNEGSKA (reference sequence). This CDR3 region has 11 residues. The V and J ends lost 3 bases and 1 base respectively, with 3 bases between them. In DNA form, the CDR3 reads TGCAGTGCTAGGGGGAACACTGAAGCTTTCTTT. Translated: CSARGNTEAFF.

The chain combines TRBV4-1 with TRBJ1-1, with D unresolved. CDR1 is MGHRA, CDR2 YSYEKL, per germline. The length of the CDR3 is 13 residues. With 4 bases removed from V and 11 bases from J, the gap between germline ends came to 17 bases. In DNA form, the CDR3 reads TGCGCCAGCAGCCCTACGCGTGAGTCCGGGGCTTTCTTT. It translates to CASSPTRESGAFF.

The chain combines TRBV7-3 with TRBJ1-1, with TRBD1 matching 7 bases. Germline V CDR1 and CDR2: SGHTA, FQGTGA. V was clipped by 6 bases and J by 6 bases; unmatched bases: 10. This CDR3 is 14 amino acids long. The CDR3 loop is CASSQDRYEAEAFF. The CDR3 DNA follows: TGTGCCAGCAGTCAGGACAGGTATGAGGCTGAAGCTTTCTTT.

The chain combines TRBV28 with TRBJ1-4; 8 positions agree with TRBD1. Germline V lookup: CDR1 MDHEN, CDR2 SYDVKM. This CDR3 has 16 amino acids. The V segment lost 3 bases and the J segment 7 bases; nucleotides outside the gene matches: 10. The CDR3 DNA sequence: TGTGCCAGCAGTTTCGGTCGGCAGGGGGCGGGTGAAAAACTGTTTTTT. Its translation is CASSFGRQGAGEKLFF.

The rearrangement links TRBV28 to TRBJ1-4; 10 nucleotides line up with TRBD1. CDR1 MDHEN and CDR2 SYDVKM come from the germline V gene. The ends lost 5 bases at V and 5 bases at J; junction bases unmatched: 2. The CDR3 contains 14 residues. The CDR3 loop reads CASSATGGNEKLFF. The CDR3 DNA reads TGTGCCAGCAGTGCGACAGGGGGCAATGAAAAACTGTTTTTT.